This paragraph reports one T cell receptor beta chain. The specificity of this receptor is unknown. No base quality values were provided; no much bigger clone lies one nucleotide off. The CDR3 runs 14 residues from the cysteine to the phenylalanine. The CDR3 DNA has 42 bases and is translated from base 1. Clipping removes 3 bases from V and 3 bases from J, with 5 as the unmatched junction base count. For CDR1 and CDR2, the germline V gene lists SGDLS and YYNGEE. This sample is part of a study of CD8 T cells in Susac syndrome (dated by TCRdb to the late 2010s). Concerning the study at large: Whether CD8+ T cell activation and differentiation in Susac syndrome was antigen driven was tested using repertoire sequencing.

Points the paper makes about the study in general: The TCR sequencing and HLA analysis was acknowledged to have included a relatively small number of individuals.

Peripheral blood CD8+ and CD4+ T cells from healthy donors, Susac syndrome patients and multiple sclerosis patients were profiled by high-throughput TCR beta sequencing. The healthy donors served as controls matched for age and sex. CD8+ TEMRA cells were enriched by FACS, while bulk CD8+ and CD4+ T cells were purified by magnetic negative isolation. Blood was drawn into EDTA tubes, processed within 24 hours, and PBMCs were isolated by density gradient centrifugation. PBMCs destined for TCR sequencing were cryopreserved in liquid nitrogen and later thawed in a 37 °C water bath. The sorted or isolated CD4+, CD8+ and CD8+ TEMRA cells reached a purity of at least 90%. RNA was extracted with the RNeasy kit and roughly 0.5 to 1 ug was reverse transcribed using random hexamers. The immunoSEQ multiplex PCR assay, which covers 54 Vbeta and 13 Jbeta segments, was used to amplify TCR beta CDR3 regions. PCR amplification bias was corrected using a synthetic template baseline for primer optimization and computational correction. The source study handled its data this way. Only productive sequences were kept, with reads annotated to V, D and J genes according to IMGT and analyzed in immunoSEQ Analyzer. Clonality was calculated as one minus the Shannon entropy normalized by log2 of the number of productive unique sequences. For each patient and control, public and private clones were evaluated within the 100 most prevalent clones. Clones were defined as Susac-specific if absent from the healthy and MS cohorts, from around 1,000 published viral clones and from other ImmuneACCESS disease sequences. The public reads were reprocessed in TCRdb via fastp at Q25 and MiXCR, keeping in-frame beta chains. When rows share a CDR3 protein, they turn into one entry using the most common DNA and genes. TCRdb, rather than the study authors, made the V and J calls. The sample data list 180,000 or so distinct CDR3 sequences, and approximately 95% of these were observed just once. Clones ranked in the top ten supply approximately 0.1% of the sample.

In this chain, TRBV9 is recombined with TRBJ2-5; 7 junctional bases match TRBD2. The TCR comes from a human donor in good health. The specimen was CD4+ T cells from PBMCs. The CDR3 amino acid sequence is: CASSGEAGKETQYF. The DNA sequence reads TGTGCCAGCAGCGGTGAAGCGGGAAAAGAGACCCAGTACTTC.